A single sample is the source of the 20 T cell receptor beta chains below, sequenced in a study of OX40 agonist ivuxolimab in advanced cancers. The table came from immunoSEQ multiplex PCR; TCRdb's copy has only in-frame clones and leaves some out. The sample has roughly 58,000 clones, under 85% seen once; the top ten hold roughly 6%. The starting material was CD4+ or CD8+ T cells sorted from blood, obtained in a trial of the OX40 agonist ivuxolimab. Receptors originate from an adult with an advanced solid tumor such as melanoma, head and neck, liver or kidney cancer.

The chain combines TRBV27 with TRBJ1-4; 8 nucleotides match TRBD1. The trim removed 2 bases at V and 1 base at J, leaving 3 bases unmatched. The CDR3 extends over 16 amino acids. Per germline, CDR1 MNHEY and CDR2 SMNVEV (reference sequence). The CDR3 is CASSLLGTGTNEKLFF. In DNA form, the CDR3 reads TGTGCCAGCAGTTTACTCGGGACAGGAACTAATGAAAAACTGTTTTTT.

This sequence joins TRBV6-1 and TRBJ2-7, with D perhaps TRBD1 (6 bases). CDR1 and CDR2 from the germline V gene are MNHNS and SASEGT. The ends were cut back, 3 bases at V and 3 bases at J, with 18 bases in the middle. The CDR3 length is 16 residues. The CDR3 here is CASSEVLGAGSYEQYF. The CDR3 bases are TGTGCCAGCAGTGAGGTTTTGGGGGCAGGGAGCTACGAGCAGTACTTC.

CDR3 in amino acids: CASSPTSGGLYEQYF. CDR3 in DNA: TGTGCCAGCAGCCCGACTAGCGGGGGACTCTACGAGCAGTACTTC. The rearrangement joins TRBV5-6 to TRBJ2-7; the match to TRBD2 covers 12 bases. J was trimmed by 3 bases and V by 4 bases; bases with no gene match: 5. The CDR3 loop spans 15 amino acids. Germline CDR1 reads SGHDT; CDR2 reads YYEEEE.

The chain combines TRBV11-2 with TRBJ1-2; D unclear. The V gene's germline CDR1 is SGHAT and CDR2 FQNNGV. Trimming removed 5 bases at V and 8 bases at J, with 9 bases between. This CDR3 spans 11 amino acids. DNA of the CDR3: TGTGCCAGCAGCCTTCGGGGAGGCTACACCTTC. Translating it yields CASSLRGGYTF.

This clone was counted a single time. The chain joins TRBV20-1 to TRBJ2-1; no clear D. Deletions cut 3 bases from V and 8 bases from J, with 8 bases between. CDR1 is DFQATT and CDR2 is SNEGSKA in the germline V gene (reference sequence). The CDR3 is 11 amino acids. CDR3 region: CSARPVDEQFF. The CDR3, as DNA: TGCAGTGCTAGGCCTGTGGATGAGCAGTTCTTC.

The chain has TRBV28 and TRBJ1-4; 9 bases are a match to TRBD1. V dropped 3 bases and J dropped 10; count of bases not matched to a gene: 6. Germline V gene sequence: CDR1 MDHEN, CDR2 SYDVKM. This CDR3 spans 14 amino acids. CDR3 protein: CASSFGDRDGKLFF. For the CDR3, the DNA is TGTGCCAGCAGTTTTGGGGACAGGGACGGAAAACTGTTTTTT.

The chain carries TRBV6-1 and TRBJ2-5; D perhaps matches TRBD1 (7 bases). With 6 bases removed from V and 2 bases from J, the gap between germline ends came to 13 bases. Germline V lookup: CDR1 MNHNS, CDR2 SASEGT. The CDR3 consists of 14 residues. The CDR3 nucleotides are TGTGCCAGCAGCCGGGGGACAGCGCAAGAGACCCAGTACTTC. It encodes CASSRGTAQETQYF.

J is TRBJ2-7 and V is TRBV27; the D gene is possibly TRBD2 (6 bases). This CDR3 contains 16 residues. Germline lookup yields CDR1 MNHEY and CDR2 SMNVEV (reference sequence). Trimming took off 0 bases at V and 4 bases at J, with 16 bases between the two ends. The CDR3 DNA follows: TGTGCCAGCAGTTTATCGCGGGGATCTAGACTTTACGAGCAGTACTTC. Residues: CASSLSRGSRLYEQYF.

The J gene is TRBJ1-6, the V gene TRBV28; tentatively, D is TRBD1 (5 bases). Trimming pared 5 bases from V and 4 bases from J, leaving 15 bases between. The CDR3 has 16 residues. Per germline, CDR1 MDHEN and CDR2 SYDVKM. CDR3 sequence: CASSPQGSMYNSPLHF. DNA of the CDR3: TGTGCCAGCAGTCCCCAGGGTAGTATGTATAATTCACCCCTCCACTTT.

The chain combines TRBV7-2 with TRBJ2-3; a possible D gene is TRBD2 (5 bases). The germline V gene encodes CDR1 SGHTA and CDR2 FQGNSA. Trimming took 5 bases from V and 8 from J, leaving 14 bases between them. There are 13 residues in the CDR3. The CDR3 protein is CASSPRGPLTQYF. The CDR3 region has the DNA TGTGCCAGCAGCCCCCGAGGGCCGCTTACGCAGTATTTT.

V gene TRBV19 combines with J gene TRBJ1-1; the D gene is possibly TRBD1 (5 bases). V dropped 2 bases and J dropped 3 bases, with 13 bases sitting between them. The CDR3 is 15 residues long. Germline CDR1 LNHDA, CDR2 SQIVND (reference sequence). The CDR3, as DNA: TGTGCCAGTAGTATACAGCCGACAGCAGACACTGAAGCTTTCTTT. Its protein is CASSIQPTADTEAFF.

This chain links TRBV19 with TRBJ2-7; D is uncertain. V lost 5 bases and J lost 3, with 11 bases in between. CDR3 length: 13 residues. CDR1 LNHDA and CDR2 SQIVND come from the germline V gene (reference sequence). CDR3 loop: CASSQQSHYEQYF. In DNA, the CDR3 is TGTGCCAGTAGTCAACAGAGCCACTACGAGCAGTACTTC.

The sample holds a few counts of this clone. V usage is TRBV20-1 and J usage is TRBJ2-5; D may be TRBD1 (5 bases). CDR3 length equals 11 residues. CDR1 and CDR2 from the germline V gene are DFQATT and SNEGSKA (reference sequence). V lost 2 bases and J lost 10, with 11 bases in between. CDR3 protein: CSARKGAIQYF. The DNA of the CDR3 is TGCAGTGCTAGAAAAGGGGCGATCCAGTACTTC.

V and J are TRBV6-6 and TRBJ2-3, with 7 bases fitting TRBD2. CDR1 and CDR2 from the germline V gene are MNHNY and SVGAGI (reference sequence). The CDR3 spans 15 residues. The junction had 5 bases not matched to a gene; V was cut back by 1 base and J by 4 bases. The CDR3 loop is CASSYFTGGSDTQYF. The CDR3, as DNA: TGTGCCAGCAGTTACTTTACGGGGGGATCAGATACGCAGTATTTT.

The chain combines TRBV5-5 with TRBJ2-7, with unresolved D. Germline assignment: CDR1 SGHKS and CDR2 YYEKEE (reference sequence). CDR3 length equals 12 residues. V was shortened by 7 bases and J by 2 bases, with 10 bases between the two germline ends. The CDR3 sequence is CASGTDTYEQYF. CDR3 in DNA: TGTGCCAGCGGAACCGATACCTACGAGCAGTACTTC.

The rearrangement joins TRBV5-4 to TRBJ2-5; 11 bases are a match to TRBD2. The CDR3 spans 16 residues. The germline V gene has CDR1 SGHNT and CDR2 YYREEE (reference sequence). V shed 9 bases and J 4 bases; nucleotides not matched to a gene: 14. In DNA form, the CDR3 reads TGTGCCACCACTAACCCCGGGACTAGCGGCCGAGAGACCCAGTACTTC. This encodes CATTNPGTSGRETQYF.

The CDR3 sequence is CASRPGTGRNTIYF. In DNA, the CDR3 is TGTGCCAGCAGACCCGGGACAGGGAGGAACACCATATATTTT. The V call is TRBV6-5, the J call TRBJ1-3; 9 bases map to TRBD1. The germline CDR1 and CDR2 sequences are MNHEY and SVGAGI. Trimming removed 6 bases from V and 7 bases from J; junction bases left unmatched: 7. The CDR3 runs 14 residues.

In DNA form, the CDR3 reads TGTGCCGGGGGAGATCAGCCCCAGCATTTT. The encoded protein is CAGGDQPQHF. This chain connects TRBV7-4 to TRBJ1-5; maybe TRBD1 (5 bases). CDR3 length: 10 amino acids. V shed 11 bases and J shed 5 bases, with 7 bases lying between them. Germline V gene sequence: CDR1 SGHVT, CDR2 SQSDAQ. Combining the CDR3 with reference TRBV7-4 and TRBJ1-5 gives the whole variable domain GAGVSQSPRYKVAKRGRDVALRCDSISGHVTLYWYRQTLGQGSEVLTYSQSDAQRDKSGRPSGRFSAERPERSVSTLKIQRTEQGDSAVYLCAGGDQPQHFGDGTRLSIL.

This clone was detected only once. The chain has TRBV28 and TRBJ2-3, with 7 bases aligning to TRBD2. The CDR3 spans 15 residues. V dropped 3 bases and J dropped 2; count of bases not matched to a gene: 5. Germline-derived CDR1 and CDR2 are MDHEN and SYDVKM. The CDR3: CASSLGGADTDTQYF. The CDR3 coding sequence is TGTGCCAGCAGTTTGGGAGGGGCGGACACAGATACGCAGTATTTT.

The chain carries TRBV6-5 and TRBJ2-1; the D gene is possibly TRBD1 (5 bases). The germline gives CDR1 MNHEY, CDR2 SVGAGI. The CDR3 consists of 14 residues. V shed 5 bases and J shed 7 bases, with 15 bases lying between them. The CDR3: CASSSPGASNEQFF. In DNA, the CDR3 is TGTGCCAGCAGTAGTCCTGGGGCGAGTAATGAGCAGTTCTTC.